The T cell receptor (beta chain) under discussion was sequenced for a study of radiotherapy plus CTLA-4 blockade in lung cancer. Whole-study findings and limits: Once radiotherapy plus ipilimumab had been given, TCR clones derived from tumor expanded in blood. According to reports, early shifts in blood T cell clones, alongside interferon-beta, forecast response most accurately.

Turning to this clone: The antigen is not known.

Germline loops: CDR1 SGHTS, CDR2 YDEGEE. The CDR3 runs to 14 residues. V lost 5 bases and J lost 2; bases outside the gene matches: 4. Clones were read by immunoSEQ multiplex PCR, and TCRdb kept only the in-frame ones, dropping some. The data contain approximately 57,000 clones, approximately 82% of them singletons. Here the sequenced sample was peripheral blood, taken from a patient treated with radiotherapy plus ipilimumab. The clonotype was recovered from a human donor with non-small cell lung cancer whose response to radiotherapy plus ipilimumab could not be evaluated. The chain recombines TRBV5-8 with TRBJ1-2, with 9 bases fitting TRBD1. The CDR3 bases are TGTGCCAGCAGACTTGGACAGGGGAACTATGGCTACACCTTC. It codes for CASRLGQGNYGYTF.